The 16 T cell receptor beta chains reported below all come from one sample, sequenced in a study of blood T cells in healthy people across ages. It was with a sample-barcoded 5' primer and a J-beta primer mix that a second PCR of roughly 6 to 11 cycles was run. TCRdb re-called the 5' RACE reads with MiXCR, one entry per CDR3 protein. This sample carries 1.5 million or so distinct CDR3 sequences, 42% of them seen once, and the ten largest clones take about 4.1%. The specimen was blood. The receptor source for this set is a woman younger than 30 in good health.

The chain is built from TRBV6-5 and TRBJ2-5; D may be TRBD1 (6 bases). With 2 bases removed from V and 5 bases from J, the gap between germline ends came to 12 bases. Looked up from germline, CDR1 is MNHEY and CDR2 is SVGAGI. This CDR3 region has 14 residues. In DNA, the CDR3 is TGTGCCAGCAGTTACGAGTACAGGGATGAGACCCAGTACTTC. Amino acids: CASSYEYRDETQYF.

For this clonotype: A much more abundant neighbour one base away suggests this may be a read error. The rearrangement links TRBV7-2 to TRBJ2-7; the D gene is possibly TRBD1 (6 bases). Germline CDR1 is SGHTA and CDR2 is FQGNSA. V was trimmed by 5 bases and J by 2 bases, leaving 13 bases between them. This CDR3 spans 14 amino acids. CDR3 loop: CASSVVTGPYEQYF. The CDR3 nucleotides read TGTGCCAGCAGCGTAGTTACAGGGCCCTACGAGCAGTACTTC.

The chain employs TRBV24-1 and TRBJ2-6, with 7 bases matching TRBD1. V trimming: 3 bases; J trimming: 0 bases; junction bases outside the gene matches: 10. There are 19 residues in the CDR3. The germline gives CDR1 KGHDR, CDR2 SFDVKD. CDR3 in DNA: TGTGCCACCAGTGATCCCACCGGGACAGTTAGCTCTGGGGCCAACGTCCTGACTTTC. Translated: CATSDPTGTVSSGANVLTF.

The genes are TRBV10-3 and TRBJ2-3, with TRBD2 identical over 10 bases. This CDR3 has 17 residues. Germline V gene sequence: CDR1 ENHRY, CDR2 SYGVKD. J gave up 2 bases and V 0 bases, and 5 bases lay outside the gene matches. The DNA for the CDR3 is TGTGCCATCAGTGAGTCAACACTAGCGGGGACCACAGATACGCAGTATTTT. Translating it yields CAISESTLAGTTDTQYF.

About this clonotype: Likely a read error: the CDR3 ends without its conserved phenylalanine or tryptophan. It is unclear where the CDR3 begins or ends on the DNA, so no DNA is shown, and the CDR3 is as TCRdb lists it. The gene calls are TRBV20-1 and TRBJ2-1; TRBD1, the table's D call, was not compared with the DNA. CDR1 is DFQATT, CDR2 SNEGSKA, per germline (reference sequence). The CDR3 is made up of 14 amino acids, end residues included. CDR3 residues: CSAPTQGAEGTFGS.

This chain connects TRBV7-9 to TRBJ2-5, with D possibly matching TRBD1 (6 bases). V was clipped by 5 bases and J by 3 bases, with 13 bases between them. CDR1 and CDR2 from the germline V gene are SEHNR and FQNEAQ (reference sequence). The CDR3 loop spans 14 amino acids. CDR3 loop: CASSPGHGKETQYF. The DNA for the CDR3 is TGTGCCAGCAGCCCGGGACATGGGAAAGAGACCCAGTACTTC.

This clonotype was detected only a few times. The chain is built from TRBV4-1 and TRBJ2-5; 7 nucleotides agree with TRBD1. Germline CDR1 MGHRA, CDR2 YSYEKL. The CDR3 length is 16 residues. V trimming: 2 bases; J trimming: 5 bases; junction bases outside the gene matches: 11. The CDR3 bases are TGCGCCAGCAGCCAAAAAGCCGGGACAGTCCGGGAGACCCAGTACTTC. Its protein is CASSQKAGTVRETQYF.

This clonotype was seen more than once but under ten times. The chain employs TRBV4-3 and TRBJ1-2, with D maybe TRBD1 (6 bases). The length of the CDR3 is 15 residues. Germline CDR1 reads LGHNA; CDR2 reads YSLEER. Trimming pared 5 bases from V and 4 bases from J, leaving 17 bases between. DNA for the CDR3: TGCGCCAGCAGCGAAGTCTCTACAGGGTCCTATGGCTACACCTTC. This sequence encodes CASSEVSTGSYGYTF.

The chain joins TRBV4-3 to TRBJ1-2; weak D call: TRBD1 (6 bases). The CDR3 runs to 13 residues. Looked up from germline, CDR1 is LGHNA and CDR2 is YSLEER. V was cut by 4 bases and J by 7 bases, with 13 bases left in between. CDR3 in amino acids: CASSPNRAAGYTF. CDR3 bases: TGCGCCAGCAGCCCGAACAGGGCGGCTGGCTACACCTTC.

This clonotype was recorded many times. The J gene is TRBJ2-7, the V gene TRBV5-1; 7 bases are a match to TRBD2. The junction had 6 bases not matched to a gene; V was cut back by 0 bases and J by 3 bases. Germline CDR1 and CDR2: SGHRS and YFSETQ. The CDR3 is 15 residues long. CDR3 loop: CASSLGGTTFYEQYF. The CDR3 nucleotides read TGCGCCAGCAGCTTGGGTGGGACTACCTTCTACGAGCAGTACTTC.

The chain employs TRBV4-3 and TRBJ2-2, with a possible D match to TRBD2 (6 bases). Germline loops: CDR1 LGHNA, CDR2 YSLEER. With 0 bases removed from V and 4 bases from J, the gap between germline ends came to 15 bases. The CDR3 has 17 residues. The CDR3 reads CASSQDLGGWATGELFF. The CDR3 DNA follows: TGCGCCAGCAGCCAAGATCTCGGGGGATGGGCCACCGGGGAGCTGTTTTTT.

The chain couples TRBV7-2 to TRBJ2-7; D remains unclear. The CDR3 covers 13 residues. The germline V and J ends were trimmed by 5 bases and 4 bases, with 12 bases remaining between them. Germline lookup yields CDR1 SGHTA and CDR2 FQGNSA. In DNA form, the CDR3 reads TGTGCCAGCAGCGAGCGAATTGGTTACGAGCAGTACTTC. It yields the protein CASSERIGYEQYF.

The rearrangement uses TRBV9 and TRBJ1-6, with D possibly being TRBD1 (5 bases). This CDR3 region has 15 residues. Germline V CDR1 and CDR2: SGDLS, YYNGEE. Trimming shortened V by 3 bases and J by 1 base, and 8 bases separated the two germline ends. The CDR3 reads CASSAKGSYNSPLHF. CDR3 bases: TGTGCCAGCAGCGCTAAGGGGTCCTATAATTCACCCCTCCACTTT.

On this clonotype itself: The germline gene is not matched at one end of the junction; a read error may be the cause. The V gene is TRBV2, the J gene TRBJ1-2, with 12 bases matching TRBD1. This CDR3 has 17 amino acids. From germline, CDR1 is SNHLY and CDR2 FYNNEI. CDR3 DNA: TGTGCCAGCAGTGAGACCGGGACAGGGGGCTCTAATTATGGCTACACCTTC. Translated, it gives CASSETGTGGSNYGYTF.

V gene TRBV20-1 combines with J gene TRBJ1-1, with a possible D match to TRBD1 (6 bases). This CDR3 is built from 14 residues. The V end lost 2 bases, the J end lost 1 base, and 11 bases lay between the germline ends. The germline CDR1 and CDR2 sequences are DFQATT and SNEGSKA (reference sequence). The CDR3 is CSARIQGRNTEAFF. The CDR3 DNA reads TGCAGTGCTAGAATCCAGGGGCGGAACACTGAAGCTTTCTTT.

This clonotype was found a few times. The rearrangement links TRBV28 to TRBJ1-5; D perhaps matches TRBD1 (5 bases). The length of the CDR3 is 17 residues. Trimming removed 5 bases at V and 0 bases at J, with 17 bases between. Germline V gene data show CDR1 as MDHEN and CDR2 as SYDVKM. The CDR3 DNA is TGTGCCAGCAGTATCCTCCGGGACCTCTATAGCAATCAGCCCCAGCATTTT. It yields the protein CASSILRDLYSNQPQHF.